This TCR beta chain appears in the sequencing data of a study of graft-versus-host responses after intestinal transplantation. Overall study context: Transplantation in recipients was multivisceral, liver-intestinal, or isolated intestinal. Study-level results: High graft-versus-host to host-versus-graft clonal ratios were found in allografts of patients who had graft-donor T cell macrochimerism. GvH clones surfaced in recipient marrow, some emerging earlier in ileum or blood. Early HvG declines after transplant were associated with peak circulating GvH clone levels.

Comments on this clone: Its target is not known.

The V gene's germline CDR1 is MNHEY and CDR2 SMNVEV (reference sequence). The CDR3 consists of 15 residues. The ends lost 4 bases at V and 3 bases at J; junction bases unmatched: 4. Method: immunoSEQ multiplex PCR; TCRdb's copy keeps in-frame clones and lacks some. The sample holds under 95,000 clones, around 84% seen once. The chain recombines TRBV27 with TRBJ2-2; 8 bases fit TRBD2. The source of this sequence is a human donor who received an intestinal transplant. The input for sequencing was unstimulated CD4+ T cells sorted from spleen or lymph node cells, taken before intestinal transplant. This CDR3 is CASSYSGGHTGELFF. Here the CDR3 DNA reads TGTGCCAGCAGTTACAGCGGGGGTCACACCGGGGAGCTGTTTTTT.